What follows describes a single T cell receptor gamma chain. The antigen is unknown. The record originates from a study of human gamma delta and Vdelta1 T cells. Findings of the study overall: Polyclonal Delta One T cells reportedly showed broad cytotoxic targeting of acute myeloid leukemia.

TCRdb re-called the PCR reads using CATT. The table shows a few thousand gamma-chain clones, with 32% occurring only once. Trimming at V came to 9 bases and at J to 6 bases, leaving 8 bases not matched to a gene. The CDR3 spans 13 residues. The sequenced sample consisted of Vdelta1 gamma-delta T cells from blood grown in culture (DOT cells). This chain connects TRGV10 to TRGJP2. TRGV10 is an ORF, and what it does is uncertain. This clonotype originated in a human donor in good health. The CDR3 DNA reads TGTGCTGCGTGTTATGTTGGTGATTGGATCAAGACGTTT. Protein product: CAACYVGDWIKTF.